The sequence of this T cell receptor beta chain was determined in a study of T cell changes during pregnancy in multiple sclerosis. This table comes from immunoSEQ multiplex PCR, and its TCRdb copy is limited to in-frame clones, with some not included. The table lists approximately 41,000 clones, 90% to 95% of them singletons. The source material was CD8+ T cells from peripheral blood mononuclear cells, sampled in the third trimester of pregnancy. This TCR came from a female donor with multiple sclerosis, enrolled in a pregnancy study.

The CDR3 is CASSLASGVKLYEQYF. CDR3 nucleotide sequence: TGTGCCAGCAGTTTAGCGTCGGGAGTTAAACTCTACGAGCAGTACTTC. The V gene is TRBV27, the J gene TRBJ2-7, with TRBD2 as a possible D gene (6 bases). CDR1 MNHEY and CDR2 SMNVEV come from the germline V gene (reference sequence). The CDR3 spans 16 residues. V was clipped by 2 bases and J by 3 bases, with 17 bases between them.